This T cell receptor beta chain was observed in a study of T-cell reconstitution after alpha-beta-depleted transplantation in children. Library preparation (for TCRbeta) was performed with unique molecular identifiers. TCRdb re-called the PCR reads with MiXCR, one entry per CDR3 protein. The sample yields a few hundred thousand distinct CDR3 sequences, approximately 9.5% seen once. The CDR3 sequence is 15 residues long. The germline gives CDR1 MNHEY, CDR2 SVGAGI. Trimming removed 0 bases from V and 5 bases from J, with 10 bases in between. This clonotype was seen at least ten times. This clonotype was obtained from a human donor who donated a stem cell graft to a child with acute lymphoblastic leukemia. V and J are TRBV6-5 and TRBJ1-4; D not resolved. Material: PBMCs from the stem cell graft donor, obtained from the stem cell graft. The CDR3 nucleotides are TGTGCCAGCAGTTACTCCGGACTGAACAATGAAAAACTGTTTTTT. It codes for CASSYSGLNNEKLFF.